One sample yielded the 17 T cell receptor beta chains listed below, sequenced in a study of T cell responses to AZD1222 COVID-19 vaccine. TCRdb's copy holds only in-frame clones and misses some; the assay was immunoSEQ multiplex PCR. Here the sample spans 200,000 to 250,000 clones, around 94% being singletons. The source material was peripheral blood, sampled 28 days after the second dose of the MenACWY control vaccine. The receptors were gathered from an adult who received the MenACWY meningococcal vaccine as a control.

The V call is TRBV7-8, the J call TRBJ2-7, with a possible D match to TRBD2 (5 bases). The germline V gene encodes CDR1 SGHVS and CDR2 FQNEAQ. The CDR3 has 15 amino acids. The V and J ends lost 7 bases and 0 bases respectively, with 16 bases between them. The CDR3 DNA reads TGTGCCAGCACCCCTAGAGGGCAGGACTCCTACGAGCAGTACTTC. It specifies CASTPRGQDSYEQYF.

The chain combines TRBV6-5 with TRBJ2-2; D unclear. In germline, CDR1 is MNHEY, CDR2 SVGAGI. V gave up 4 bases and J gave up 8 bases, with 14 bases separating them. The CDR3 sequence is 14 residues long. In DNA form, the CDR3 reads TGTGCCAGCAGTTCCCTCACACCCGGTGGGGAGCTGTTTTTT. Protein product: CASSSLTPGGELFF.

This clone was recorded only once. V and J are TRBV24-1 and TRBJ2-7; D gene unclear. Trimming stripped 1 base from V and 3 bases from J, with 6 bases between. Germline CDR1 is KGHDR and CDR2 is SFDVKD. The CDR3 sequence is 13 residues long. CDR3 sequence: CATSDFNGYEQYF. CDR3 DNA: TGTGCCACCAGTGATTTTAACGGCTACGAGCAGTACTTC.

The CDR3 DNA sequence: TGTGCCAGCAGTCCCTCTGGACTAGCGGTCTCCTACAATGAGCAGTTCTTC. As protein: CASSPSGLAVSYNEQFF. V is TRBV28 and J is TRBJ2-1; 10 bases agree with TRBD2. With 5 bases clipped from V and 0 bases from J, the junction kept 7 bases outside the gene matches. The CDR3 totals 17 residues. Germline lookup yields CDR1 MDHEN and CDR2 SYDVKM.

The rearrangement links TRBV30 to TRBJ2-5; 7 bases agree with TRBD2. After removal of 5 bases from V and 4 bases from J, the junction contained 7 bases not matched to a gene. There are 13 residues in the CDR3. Germline values: CDR1 GTSNPN, CDR2 SVGIG (reference sequence). CDR3 residues: CAWGSGGRETQYF. The CDR3 coding sequence is TGTGCCTGGGGCTCCGGGGGGAGAGAGACCCAGTACTTC.

This sequence joins TRBV6-2 or TRBV6-3 and TRBJ1-1, with D unclear. CDR3 length equals 14 residues. Trimming removed 1 base from V and 2 bases from J, with 8 bases in between. Germline lookup yields CDR1 MNHEY and CDR2 SVGEGT. CDR3: CASSYCLINTEAFF. In DNA, the CDR3 is TGTGCCAGCAGTTACTGCCTTATTAACACTGAAGCTTTCTTT.

The rearrangement uses TRBV5-1 and TRBJ2-7, with D perhaps matching TRBD1 (5 bases). Germline V gene data show CDR1 as SGHRS and CDR2 as YFSETQ. The length of the CDR3 is 13 residues. Trimming stripped 0 bases from V and 1 base from J, with 5 bases between. CDR3 residues: CASSLAGSYEQYF. The CDR3 DNA is TGCGCCAGCAGCTTGGCAGGGTCCTACGAGCAGTACTTC.

This chain uses TRBV15 with TRBJ2-7, with 7 bases that match TRBD1. Germline CDR1 reads LNHNV; CDR2 reads YYDKDF (reference sequence). V dropped 4 bases and J dropped 0; count of bases not matched to a gene: 6. The CDR3 runs to 15 residues. CDR3 region: CATSNDRVSSYEQYF. The CDR3 bases are TGTGCCACCAGCAATGACAGGGTGAGCTCCTACGAGCAGTACTTC.

Of note for this clone: The sample has other DNA sequences that encode this CDR3 too. The chain joins TRBV25-1 to TRBJ1-3; D unclear. The CDR3 extends over 13 amino acids. The V end lost 4 bases, the J end lost 0 bases, and 4 bases lay between the germline ends. Per germline, CDR1 MGHDK and CDR2 SYGVNS. This CDR3 is CASSVGSGNTIYF. The DNA of the CDR3 is TGTGCCAGCAGTGTGGGCTCTGGAAACACCATATATTTT.

The CDR3 nucleotides are TGTGCCAGCAAAACAGGGGAGAATTCACCCCTCCACTTT. This sequence encodes CASKTGENSPLHF. This chain connects TRBV13 to TRBJ1-6; the match to TRBD1 covers 7 bases. Germline CDR1 and CDR2: PRHDT and FYEKMQ (reference sequence). The CDR3 covers 13 residues. Losses at the gene ends were 7 bases for V and 7 bases for J; bases not matched to a gene: 4.

This chain joins TRBV23-1 and TRBJ1-4; a weak D match, TRBD1 (6 bases). TRBV23-1 is labeled an ORF, and its function is uncertain. The ends were cut back, 10 bases at V and 3 bases at J, with 15 bases in the middle. CDR3 size: 14 residues. The CDR3 DNA reads TGCGCCACCATCCCCGGGACACCTAATGAAAAACTGTTTTTT. Translated, it gives CATIPGTPNEKLFF.

This chain uses TRBV6-5 with TRBJ2-7, with 9 bases lining up with TRBD1. Losses at the gene ends were 7 bases for V and 6 bases for J; bases not matched to a gene: 13. CDR3 length: 15 amino acids. Per germline, CDR1 MNHEY and CDR2 SVGAGI. CDR3 DNA: TGTGCCAGCAACCCTTTAGGGAGACAGGGGGGCGAGCAGTACTTC. It translates to CASNPLGRQGGEQYF.

CDR3 region: CASSQEGRRATNEKLFF. As DNA, the CDR3 is TGCGCCAGCAGCCAAGAAGGCAGACGGGCGACTAATGAAAAACTGTTTTTT. The genes are TRBV4-1 and TRBJ1-4; D is unclear. CDR1 MGHRA and CDR2 YSYEKL come from the germline V gene. This CDR3 region has 17 residues. V lost 0 bases, J lost 2 bases, and 13 bases lay in between.

CDR3 bases: TGTGCCAGCGAACAGGGGGCCTTAAACACTGAAGCTTTCTTT. Amino acids: CASEQGALNTEAFF. This chain connects TRBV28 to TRBJ1-1; 9 positions agree with TRBD1. V shed 8 bases and J 2 bases; nucleotides not matched to a gene: 6. This CDR3 region has 14 residues. Germline V gives CDR1 MDHEN, CDR2 SYDVKM. Together with reference TRBV28 and TRBJ1-1, the CDR3 gives the full variable domain: DVKVTQSSRYLVKRTGEKVFLECVQDMDHENMFWYRQDPGLGLRLIYFSYDVKMKEKGDIPEGYSVSREKKERFSLILESASTNQTSMYLCASEQGALNTEAFFGQGTRLTVV.

This chain links TRBV19 with TRBJ2-5, with D possibly being TRBD2 (5 bases). Per germline, CDR1 LNHDA and CDR2 SQIVND (reference sequence). The CDR3 has 15 amino acids. Trimming took off 2 bases at V and 2 bases at J, with 12 bases between the two ends. CDR3 region: CASSIRLTKQETQYF. CDR3 in DNA: TGTGCCAGTAGTATAAGACTAACAAAACAAGAGACCCAGTACTTC.

This clone was counted once. The V and J genes are TRBV5-6 and TRBJ2-5, with TRBD1 matching over 7 bases. The germline V gene has CDR1 SGHDT and CDR2 YYEEEE. The length of the CDR3 is 14 residues. The junction had 3 bases not matched to a gene; V was cut back by 4 bases and J by 0 bases. CDR3: CASSQGQNQETQYF. The DNA of the CDR3 is TGTGCCAGCAGCCAGGGACAGAACCAAGAGACCCAGTACTTC.

This chain connects TRBV5-1 to TRBJ1-2; TRBD1 aligns across 8 bases. From germline, CDR1 is SGHRS and CDR2 YFSETQ. The V gene end was trimmed by 4 bases and the J gene end by 3 bases; junction bases not matched to a gene: 11. The length of the CDR3 is 16 residues. CDR3 nucleotides: TGCGCCAGCAGCCTAACGCTTGCAGGGGGCGACTATGGCTACACCTTC. Encoded protein: CASSLTLAGGDYGYTF.